Each of the 4 T cell receptor beta chains below was sequenced from the same sample in a study of T-cell reconstitution after alpha-beta-depleted transplantation in children. Unique molecular identifiers were used to barcode this TCRbeta library. A single record per CDR3 protein comes from TCRdb applying MiXCR to the PCR reads. The sample shows approximately 490,000 distinct CDR3 sequences, roughly an eighth of them seen only once. Sequences were derived from PBMCs from the stem cell graft donor, sampled from the stem cell graft. The receptors were gathered from a human donor who donated a stem cell graft to a child with combined immunodeficiency.

This clonotype was detected a few times. V gene TRBV6-5 combines with J gene TRBJ1-6; unclear D gene. The CDR3 consists of 17 residues. Germline lookup yields CDR1 MNHEY and CDR2 SVGAGI. V was pared by 2 bases and J by 4 bases, with 15 bases between. CDR3 sequence reads: CASSYPSLQRYNSPLHF. The CDR3 DNA reads TGTGCCAGCAGTTACCCATCCCTACAGAGGTATAATTCACCCCTCCACTTT.

The chain uses TRBV30 and TRBJ2-1; no firm D call. V lost 1 base, J lost 8 bases, and 12 bases lay in between. In germline, CDR1 is GTSNPN, CDR2 SVGIG (reference sequence). The CDR3 has 13 residues. The CDR3: CAWSEDARYEQFF. Here the CDR3 DNA reads TGTGCCTGGAGTGAAGACGCTAGGTATGAGCAGTTCTTC.

The genes are TRBV7-9 and TRBJ2-5, with 8 bases that match TRBD2. Germline V CDR1 and CDR2: SEHNR, FQNEAQ (reference sequence). J was trimmed by 3 bases and V by 6 bases; bases with no gene match: 3. This CDR3 is 13 amino acids long. The DNA of the CDR3 is TGTGCCAGCAGTGACGGGGGGGAAGAGACCCAGTACTTC. Translation: CASSDGGEETQYF.

V and J are TRBV12-3 or TRBV12-4 and TRBJ1-2; D not resolved. V gave up 3 bases and J gave up 2 bases, with 7 bases separating them. CDR3 length: 13 amino acids. The CDR3 DNA follows: TGTGCCAGCAGTTTTCCCATAAACTATGGCTACACCTTC. It encodes CASSFPINYGYTF.